The source of this TCR beta chain is a study of cytomegalovirus exposure and HLA in healthy donors. Looking at the study overall: A prior study identified 100 million to 130 million unique TCR beta sequences from 150 million to 200 million T cells. Study-wide points: Owing to their indistinguishability, certain V segments, notably TRBV6-2 and TRBV6-3, were excluded. In a later analysis, TCR association rates varied by HLA locus: DRB1 most, HLA-C fewest.

About this clone itself: No antigen is known for it.

V was pared by 1 base and J by 1 base, with 3 bases of the junction left unmatched. The CDR3 spans 16 residues. Germline V lookup: CDR1 MDHEN, CDR2 SYDVKM. The PCR used 60 Vbeta and 13 Jbeta primers. How the authors handled the data: The authors later counted about 80 million unique TCR beta chains, approximately 12 million of them shared. TCRdb's copy holds only in-frame clones and misses some; the assay was immunoSEQ multiplex PCR. That table furnishes V, J and clone size, whereas the DNA furnished D and trimming. This sample has 130,000 or so clones, with approximately 80% found just once. Material: PBMCs. The chain joins TRBV28 to TRBJ2-2, with 7 nucleotides matching TRBD1. This clonotype was obtained from a woman in her 40s in good health and CMV-seronegative. This CDR3 reads CASSLLRQGNTGELFF. The CDR3 DNA is TGTGCCAGCAGTTTATTACGACAGGGGAACACCGGGGAGCTGTTTTTT.